Following are 32 T cell receptor beta chains from one sample sequenced in a study of shared clonotypes between healthy human individuals (dated by TCRdb to 2019 to 2021). The protocol used for the library was the immunoSEQ multiplex PCR assay. TCRdb stores this immuneACCESS table with in-frame sequences only. Part of the clones is absent; in the studies checked, under half of the shortfall reflects unresolved V genes, and no reason is known for the rest. The sample table holds 2 million to 2.5 million clones, of which roughly 95% were seen once. Roughly 0.13% of the sample is in the top ten clones. Sequencing was carried out using naive CD4+ T cells sorted from blood. The sample's cell subset or site, from its label and the paper: CD45RA+ positively selected. The receptor set was obtained from a man aged 18-30 years in good health.

CDR3 protein: CATSLTRWDTEAFF. CDR3 nucleotide sequence: TGTGCCACCAGCCTGACTCGCTGGGACACTGAAGCTTTCTTT. The chain uses TRBV15 and TRBJ1-1; D unresolved. Trimming took 5 bases from V and 3 from J, leaving 13 bases between them. The V gene's germline CDR1 is LNHNV and CDR2 YYDKDF (reference sequence). This CDR3 comprises 14 residues.

The chain uses TRBV7-9 and TRBJ1-3; D call uncertain. CDR1 is SEHNR and CDR2 is FQNEAQ in the germline V gene (reference sequence). The CDR3 totals 14 residues. V was shortened by 4 bases and J by 4 bases, with 11 bases between the two germline ends. DNA for the CDR3: TGTGCCAGCAGCTCTCGGGGAGTAGGAAACACCATATATTTT. Its protein product is CASSSRGVGNTIYF.

This chain links TRBV2 with TRBJ2-5, with 9 bases lining up with TRBD1. Losses at the gene ends were 5 bases for V and 4 bases for J; bases not matched to a gene: 5. This CDR3 is 14 amino acids long. The V gene's germline CDR1 is SNHLY and CDR2 FYNNEI. The CDR3 spells CASSSTTGGETQYF. The CDR3 coding sequence is TGTGCCAGCAGTTCAACGACAGGGGGAGAGACCCAGTACTTC.

The chain is built from TRBV5-1 and TRBJ1-1; 7 bases map to TRBD1. CDR3 length: 14 amino acids. The trim removed 3 bases at V and 6 bases at J, leaving 8 bases unmatched. The germline gives CDR1 SGHRS, CDR2 YFSETQ. The CDR3 sequence: CASSSGQRFAEAFF. For the CDR3, the DNA is TGCGCCAGCAGCTCGGGACAGAGATTCGCTGAAGCTTTCTTT. The variable domain in full, with the rest retrieved from reference TRBV5-1 and TRBJ1-1, is KAGVTQTPRYLIKTRGQQVTLSCSPISGHRSVSWYQQTPGQGLQFLFEYFSETQRNKGNFPGRFSGRQFSNSRSEMNVSTLELGDSALYLCASSSGQRFAEAFFGQGTRLTVV.

This clone appeared once. The V gene is TRBV7-6, the J gene TRBJ2-3; 11 bases agree with TRBD2. The CDR3 totals 19 residues. In germline, CDR1 is SGHVS, CDR2 FNYEAQ. The J segment lost 1 base and the V segment lost 1 base, leaving 10 bases of the junction unmatched. The CDR3 here is CASSLDTTGTSGRTDTQYF. In DNA, the CDR3 is TGTGCCAGCAGCTTAGACACCACCGGGACTAGCGGACGCACAGATACGCAGTATTTT.

About this clone: Other DNA sequences within the sample encode an identical CDR3. The J gene is TRBJ2-3, the V gene TRBV18; D ambiguous. The CDR3 sequence is 15 residues long. V was pared by 3 bases and J by 0 bases, with 10 bases between. Germline CDR1 and CDR2: KGHSH and LQKENI. In DNA form, the CDR3 reads TGTGCCAGCTCACCTCGTGGGGTTAGCACAGATACGCAGTATTTT. It encodes CASSPRGVSTDTQYF.

Notes on this clone: The sample has other DNA sequences that encode this CDR3 too. The chain joins TRBV28 to TRBJ2-7; TRBD1 matches at 10 bases. There are 15 residues in the CDR3. Germline assignment: CDR1 MDHEN and CDR2 SYDVKM. The V and J ends lost 5 bases and 2 bases, in that order; junction bases with no gene match: 6. The CDR3 DNA reads as TGTGCCAGCAGTCCCCCCGGACAGGGGGCCTACGAGCAGTACTTC. Translation: CASSPPGQGAYEQYF.

The rearrangement joins TRBV11-2 to TRBJ1-1, with TRBD1 matching 7 bases. The CDR3 consists of 15 residues. V shed 2 bases and J 6 bases; nucleotides not matched to a gene: 9. The germline V gene encodes CDR1 SGHAT and CDR2 FQNNGV. The CDR3 DNA follows: TGTGCCAGCAGCTTATCGAGACAGGGAAACCCTGAAGCTTTCTTT. Protein product: CASSLSRQGNPEAFF.

The count of this clone is one. The CDR3 bases are TGTGCCAGCAGTTACCCTGCGGGAGCAAACAATGAGCAGTTCTTC. Its translation is CASSYPAGANNEQFF. The rearrangement uses TRBV6-6 and TRBJ2-1, with 7 positions matching TRBD2. This CDR3 spans 15 amino acids. The trim removed 2 bases at V and 5 bases at J, leaving 6 bases unmatched. Looked up from germline, CDR1 is MNHNY and CDR2 is SVGAGI (reference sequence).

This clone was counted a single time. The chain employs TRBV30 and TRBJ1-3; D is possibly TRBD1 (5 bases). The CDR3 is 14 residues long. Germline lookup yields CDR1 GTSNPN and CDR2 SVGIG (reference sequence). The ends were cut back, 5 bases at V and 2 bases at J, with 13 bases in the middle. The CDR3 sequence: CAWGAQATGNTIYF. The CDR3 DNA reads TGTGCCTGGGGGGCCCAAGCGACTGGAAACACCATATATTTT.

This chain connects TRBV11-2 to TRBJ1-3; weak D call: TRBD1 (5 bases). Germline loops: CDR1 SGHAT, CDR2 FQNNGV. CDR3 length: 14 amino acids. V was pared by 7 bases and J by 2 bases, with 12 bases between. The CDR3, as DNA: TGTGCCAGCAACCAGGGTTCCCCTGGAAACACCATATATTTT. Translating gives CASNQGSPGNTIYF.

This chain links TRBV5-8 with TRBJ2-7; the match to TRBD2 covers 8 bases. CDR3 size: 14 residues. The germline V gene encodes CDR1 SGHTS and CDR2 YDEGEE. V dropped 0 bases and J dropped 4; count of bases not matched to a gene: 3. The CDR3 sequence: CASSLASGSYEQYF. The CDR3 region has the DNA TGTGCCAGCAGCTTGGCCAGCGGGAGTTACGAGCAGTACTTC.

The chain carries TRBV30 and TRBJ2-7; D remains unclear. This CDR3 is 12 amino acids long. Germline CDR1 and CDR2: GTSNPN and SVGIG (reference sequence). Trimming cost V 0 bases and J 6 bases, with 9 bases left between them. CDR3 protein: CAWSVKLLEQYF. DNA for the CDR3: TGTGCCTGGAGTGTAAAGTTGCTCGAGCAGTACTTC.

CDR3 region: CASSLSSGRSTSYEQYF. For the CDR3, the DNA is TGTGCCAGCAGTTTATCGTCGGGCCGTTCCACCTCCTACGAGCAGTACTTC. The genes are TRBV27 and TRBJ2-7, with D unresolved. The germline gives CDR1 MNHEY, CDR2 SMNVEV (reference sequence). Trimming stripped 0 bases from V and 0 bases from J, with 15 bases between. The CDR3 sequence is 17 residues long.

Concerning this clone itself: One end of the junction varies from germline; a read error may be responsible. This same CDR3 is encoded by further DNA sequences in the sample. The genes are TRBV7-7 and TRBJ2-7; tentative D call: TRBD1 (5 bases). Germline V gene data show CDR1 as SSHAT and CDR2 as FNYEAQ (reference sequence). The CDR3 loop spans 13 amino acids. The CDR3 protein is CASSPQGTYEQYF. CDR3 DNA sequence: TGTGCTAGCAGCCCGCAGGGAACCTACGAGCAGTACTTC.

CDR3 amino acids: CASTSTSVSLYF. The CDR3 DNA reads TGTGCCAGCACCTCTACTAGCGTGTCACTGTACTTC. J is TRBJ2-5 and V is TRBV2, with 7 bases matching TRBD2. The V gene end was trimmed by 7 bases and the J gene end by 13 bases; junction bases not matched to a gene: 12. The germline gives CDR1 SNHLY, CDR2 FYNNEI. The CDR3 is 12 residues long.

The chain carries TRBV28 and TRBJ2-2; no clear D. The CDR3 has 13 amino acids. Germline CDR1 MDHEN, CDR2 SYDVKM. V was cut by 6 bases and J by 11 bases, with 16 bases left in between. The CDR3 DNA is TGTGCCAGCAGCCCCGGATCCCTTCTTGAGCTGTTTTTT. This encodes CASSPGSLLELFF.

The rearrangement joins TRBV30 to TRBJ2-7; TRBD2 aligns across 9 bases. After removal of 2 bases from V and 2 bases from J, the junction contained 10 bases not matched to a gene. The length of the CDR3 is 16 residues. From germline, CDR1 is GTSNPN and CDR2 SVGIG (reference sequence). The CDR3 protein is CAWSYTGLAFPYEQYF. CDR3 nucleotides: TGTGCCTGGAGTTACACCGGACTAGCGTTTCCCTACGAGCAGTACTTC.

The gene calls are TRBV30 and TRBJ1-4, with 7 bases identical to TRBD1. The germline V gene has CDR1 GTSNPN and CDR2 SVGIG (reference sequence). The J segment lost 6 bases and the V segment lost 4 bases, leaving 5 bases of the junction unmatched. CDR3 length: 13 residues. The CDR3 DNA is TGTGCCTGGACCGGGACAGCTGATGAAAAACTGTTTTTT. It is translated as CAWTGTADEKLFF. The full variable domain, completed using reference TRBV30 and TRBJ1-4, is SQTIHQWPATLVQPVGSPLSLECTVEGTSNPNLYWYRQAAGRGLQLLFYSVGIGQISSEVPQNLSASRPQDRQFILSSKKLLLSDSGFYLCAWTGTADEKLFFGSGTQLSVL.

This clone was counted a single time. Other DNA sequences in this specimen translate into the identical CDR3. The genes are TRBV11-2 and TRBJ2-7; 10 nucleotides line up with TRBD2. CDR1 and CDR2 from the germline V gene are SGHAT and FQNNGV. Germline trimming cut 1 base from V and 3 bases from J; bases unmatched to any gene: 0. CDR3 length equals 14 residues. CDR3 loop: CASSLVAGGYEQYF. CDR3 nucleotides: TGTGCCAGCAGCTTAGTAGCGGGGGGCTACGAGCAGTACTTC.

DNA of the CDR3: TGTGCCAGCAGTGTAACAGGGGCCAACACCGGGGAGCTGTTTTTT. This encodes CASSVTGANTGELFF. The genes are TRBV6-5 and TRBJ2-2; 7 nucleotides line up with TRBD1. V gave up 5 bases and J gave up 2 bases; unmatched junction bases: 5. Looked up from germline, CDR1 is MNHEY and CDR2 is SVGAGI. CDR3 length equals 15 residues.

The chain recombines TRBV7-8 with TRBJ2-1; D unresolved. The CDR3 spans 14 residues. Germline V gives CDR1 SGHVS, CDR2 FQNEAQ. Trimming took off 3 bases at V and 0 bases at J, with 6 bases between the two ends. CDR3 DNA: TGTGCCAGCAGCTTTCCCAACTCCTACAATGAGCAGTTCTTC. Translating gives CASSFPNSYNEQFF. The whole variable domain, filled in from reference TRBV7-8 and TRBJ2-1, reads GAGVSQSPRYKVAKRGQDVALRCDPISGHVSLFWYQQALGQGPEFLTYFQNEAQLDKSGLPSDRFFAERPEGSVSTLKIQRTQQEDSAVYLCASSFPNSYNEQFFGPGTRLTVL.

The chain joins TRBV11-2 to TRBJ1-5, with D possibly TRBD1 on 6 matching bases. Germline assignment: CDR1 SGHAT and CDR2 FQNNGV. V was shortened by 1 base and J by 6 bases, with 13 bases between the two germline ends. This CDR3 has 15 amino acids. CDR3 sequence (DNA): TGTGCCAGCAGCTTAGTTGGGGGCTTGGGTCAGCCCCAGCATTTT. Translated: CASSLVGGLGQPQHF.

The chain employs TRBV7-9 and TRBJ2-1; D perhaps matches TRBD2 (5 bases). The CDR3 has 15 residues. Germline V gene sequence: CDR1 SEHNR, CDR2 FQNEAQ (reference sequence). V was pared by 6 bases and J by 5 bases, with 17 bases between. The CDR3 protein is CASSLGRGLDNEQFF. CDR3 sequence (DNA): TGTGCCAGCAGTCTCGGCCGGGGATTGGACAATGAGCAGTTCTTC.

V is TRBV9 and J is TRBJ2-7; 10 bases fit TRBD1. With 4 bases clipped from V and 3 bases from J, the junction kept 28 bases outside the gene matches. Germline V gene data show CDR1 as SGDLS and CDR2 as YYNGEE. There are 22 residues in the CDR3. The CDR3 region is CASSPRMGGQGFGKRSYYEQYF. CDR3 nucleotide sequence: TGTGCCAGCAGCCCCCGAATGGGGGGACAGGGGTTCGGTAAGCGGAGTTACTACGAGCAGTACTTC.

This clone was seen a single time. Other DNA sequences within the sample encode an identical CDR3. The chain employs TRBV5-1 and TRBJ2-2, with D perhaps TRBD1 or TRBD2 (5 bases each). The CDR3 is 16 amino acids. Germline CDR1 SGHRS, CDR2 YFSETQ. The ends were cut back, 0 bases at V and 0 bases at J, with 9 bases in the middle. The CDR3 protein is CASSLGDRTNTGELFF. The CDR3 region has the DNA TGCGCCAGCAGCTTGGGGGACCGAACGAACACCGGGGAGCTGTTTTTT.

V gene TRBV6-6 combines with J gene TRBJ2-1; maybe TRBD2 (6 bases). The CDR3 totals 15 residues. Trimming removed 5 bases from V and 3 bases from J, with 14 bases in between. CDR1 and CDR2 from the germline V gene are MNHNY and SVGAGI (reference sequence). CDR3 residues: CASSPPNGGYNEQFF. The CDR3 region has the DNA TGTGCCAGCAGTCCACCTAACGGGGGCTACAATGAGCAGTTCTTC.

The V call is TRBV2, the J call TRBJ2-1; D remains ambiguous. Trimming removed 1 base from V and 1 base from J, with 5 bases in between. There are 14 residues in the CDR3. In germline, CDR1 is SNHLY, CDR2 FYNNEI. CDR3 coding DNA: TGTGCCAGCAGTGAAGAGGTTTCCTACAATGAGCAGTTCTTC. Encoded protein: CASSEEVSYNEQFF.

A note on this clone: The sample contains more than one DNA sequence encoding this CDR3. The V and J genes are TRBV30 and TRBJ2-3, with a possible D match to TRBD1 (6 bases). Germline assignment: CDR1 GTSNPN and CDR2 SVGIG (reference sequence). This CDR3 comprises 13 residues. V was pared by 0 bases and J by 6 bases, with 10 bases between. CDR3 amino acids: CAWSVLRGDTQYF. CDR3 nucleotide sequence: TGTGCCTGGAGTGTACTAAGGGGGGATACGCAGTATTTT. The variable domain in full, completed from reference TRBV30 and TRBJ2-3, reads SQTIHQWPATLVQPVGSPLSLECTVEGTSNPNLYWYRQAAGRGLQLLFYSVGIGQISSEVPQNLSASRPQDRQFILSSKKLLLSDSGFYLCAWSVLRGDTQYFGPGTRLTVL.

This chain joins TRBV7-8 and TRBJ2-5, with D possibly TRBD2 on 5 matching bases. Per the germline V gene, CDR1 is SGHVS and CDR2 is FQNEAQ. CDR3 length equals 14 residues. The V end lost 2 bases, the J end lost 1 base, and 8 bases lay between the germline ends. CDR3 bases: TGTGCCAGCAGCTTATCGGGGTCCCAAGAGACCCAGTACTTC. It codes for CASSLSGSQETQYF.

Regarding this clone: This sample includes further DNA sequences coding for the same CDR3. The rearrangement uses TRBV4-1 and TRBJ1-1; D gene ambiguous. The CDR3 spans 14 residues. CDR1 MGHRA and CDR2 YSYEKL come from the germline V gene. V lost 1 base and J 0 bases, leaving 6 bases between the germline ends. CDR3 residues: CASSQGNLNTEAFF. CDR3 coding DNA: TGCGCCAGCAGCCAAGGGAATTTGAACACTGAAGCTTTCTTT.

DNA of the CDR3: TGTGCCAGCAGCTTAACCCCGTATGGCGGGAGGGCCAGGGAGACCCAGTACTTC. It is translated as CASSLTPYGGRARETQYF. The V and J genes are TRBV7-2 and TRBJ2-5, with 9 bases lining up with TRBD2. Germline CDR1 is SGHTA and CDR2 is FQGNSA. Trimming at V came to 2 bases and at J to 5 bases, leaving 15 bases not matched to a gene. CDR3 length: 18 amino acids.